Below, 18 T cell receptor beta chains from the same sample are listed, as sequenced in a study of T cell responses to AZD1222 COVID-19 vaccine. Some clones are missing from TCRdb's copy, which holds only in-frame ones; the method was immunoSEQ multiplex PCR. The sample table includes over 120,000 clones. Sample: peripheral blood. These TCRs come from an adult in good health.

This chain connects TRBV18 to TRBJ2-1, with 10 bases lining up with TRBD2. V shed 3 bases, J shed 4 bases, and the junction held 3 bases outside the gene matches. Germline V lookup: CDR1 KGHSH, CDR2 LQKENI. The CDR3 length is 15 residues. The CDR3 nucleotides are TGTGCCAGCTCACCCAGCGGGGGGGCTTACAATGAGCAGTTCTTC. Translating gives CASSPSGGAYNEQFF.

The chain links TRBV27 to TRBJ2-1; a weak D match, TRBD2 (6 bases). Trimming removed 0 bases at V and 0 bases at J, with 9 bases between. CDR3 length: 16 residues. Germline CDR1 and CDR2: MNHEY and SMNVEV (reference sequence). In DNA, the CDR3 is TGTGCCAGCAGTTTATCACGGGGGATCTCCTACAATGAGCAGTTCTTC. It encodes CASSLSRGISYNEQFF.

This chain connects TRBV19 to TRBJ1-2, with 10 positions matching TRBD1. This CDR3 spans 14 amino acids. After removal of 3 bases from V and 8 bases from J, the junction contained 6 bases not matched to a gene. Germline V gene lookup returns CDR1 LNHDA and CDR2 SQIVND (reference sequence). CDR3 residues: CASSIPGTGVGYTF. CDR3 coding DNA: TGTGCCAGTAGTATTCCCGGGACAGGGGTAGGCTACACCTTC.

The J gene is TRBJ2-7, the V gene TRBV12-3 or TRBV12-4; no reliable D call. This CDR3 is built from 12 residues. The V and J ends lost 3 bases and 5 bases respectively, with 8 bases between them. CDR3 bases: TGTGCCAGCAGTTTTCTGGTAAACGAGCAGTACTTC. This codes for CASSFLVNEQYF.

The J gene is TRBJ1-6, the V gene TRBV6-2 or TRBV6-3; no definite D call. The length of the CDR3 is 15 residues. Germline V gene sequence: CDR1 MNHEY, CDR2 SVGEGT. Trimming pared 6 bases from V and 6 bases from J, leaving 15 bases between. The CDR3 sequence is CASSPWWQTNSPLHF. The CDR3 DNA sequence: TGTGCCAGCAGCCCATGGTGGCAGACTAATTCACCCCTCCACTTT.

The CDR3 sequence is CAISIGQGYEQYF. CDR3 coding DNA: TGTGCCATCAGTATCGGACAGGGCTACGAGCAGTACTTC. The chain couples TRBV10-3 to TRBJ2-7; 8 bases are shared with TRBD1. The CDR3 contains 13 residues. Per germline, CDR1 ENHRY and CDR2 SYGVKD. V was clipped by 5 bases and J by 3 bases; unmatched bases: 3.

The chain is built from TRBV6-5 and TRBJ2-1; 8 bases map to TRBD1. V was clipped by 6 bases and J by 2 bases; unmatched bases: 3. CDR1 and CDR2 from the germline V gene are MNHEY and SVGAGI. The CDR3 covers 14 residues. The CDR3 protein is CASRDRATYNEQFF. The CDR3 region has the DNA TGTGCCAGCAGGGACAGGGCGACCTACAATGAGCAGTTCTTC.

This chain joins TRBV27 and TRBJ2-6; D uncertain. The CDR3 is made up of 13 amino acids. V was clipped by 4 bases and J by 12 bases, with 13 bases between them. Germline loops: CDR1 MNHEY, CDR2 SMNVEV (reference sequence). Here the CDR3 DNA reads TGTGCCAGCAGTTGGGCCGGTGTCGGCGTCCTGACTTTC. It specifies CASSWAGVGVLTF.

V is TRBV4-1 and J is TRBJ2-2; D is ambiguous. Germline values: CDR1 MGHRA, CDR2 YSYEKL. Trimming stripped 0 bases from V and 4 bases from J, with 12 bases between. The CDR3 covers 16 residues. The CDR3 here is CASSQEAGEFTGELFF. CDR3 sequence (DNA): TGCGCCAGCAGCCAAGAAGCAGGAGAATTCACCGGGGAGCTGTTTTTT.

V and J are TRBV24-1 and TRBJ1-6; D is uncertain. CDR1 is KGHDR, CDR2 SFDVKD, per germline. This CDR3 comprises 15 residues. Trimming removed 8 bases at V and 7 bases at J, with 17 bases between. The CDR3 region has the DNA TGTGCCACCATTAGTCGGGTGGTATTAAATTCACCCCTCCACTTT. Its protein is CATISRVVLNSPLHF.

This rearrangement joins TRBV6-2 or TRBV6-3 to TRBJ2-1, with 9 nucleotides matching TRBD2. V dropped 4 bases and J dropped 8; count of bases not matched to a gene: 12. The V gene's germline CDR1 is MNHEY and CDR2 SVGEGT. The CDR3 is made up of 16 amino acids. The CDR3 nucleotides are TGTGCCAGCAGTTCACCAGGGCGGGGGGGCCTGGATGAGCAGTTCTTC. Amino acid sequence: CASSSPGRGGLDEQFF.

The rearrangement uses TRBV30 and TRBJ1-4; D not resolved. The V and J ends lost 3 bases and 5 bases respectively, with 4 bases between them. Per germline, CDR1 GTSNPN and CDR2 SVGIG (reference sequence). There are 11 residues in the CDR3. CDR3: CAWRENEKLFF. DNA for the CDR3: TGTGCCTGGAGAGAGAATGAAAAACTGTTTTTT.

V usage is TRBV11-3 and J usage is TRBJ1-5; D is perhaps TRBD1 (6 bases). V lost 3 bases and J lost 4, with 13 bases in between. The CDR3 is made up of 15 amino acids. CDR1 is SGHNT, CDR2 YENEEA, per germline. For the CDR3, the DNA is TGTGCCAGCAGCTTGGGCGGGGGGCGGAATCAGCCCCAGCATTTT. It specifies CASSLGGGRNQPQHF.

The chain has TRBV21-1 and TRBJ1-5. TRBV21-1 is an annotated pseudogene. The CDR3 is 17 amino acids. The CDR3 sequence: CASGRMVRGYIRQPQHF. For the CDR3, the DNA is TGTGCCAGCGGGAGAATGGTGCGGGGATATATTCGTCAGCCCCAGCATTTT.

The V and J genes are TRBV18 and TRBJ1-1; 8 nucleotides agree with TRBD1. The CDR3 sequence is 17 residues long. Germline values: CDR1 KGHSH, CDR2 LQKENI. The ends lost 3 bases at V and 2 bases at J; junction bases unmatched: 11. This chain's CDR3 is CASSPRQGWEHNTEAFF. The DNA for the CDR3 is TGTGCCAGCTCACCTAGACAGGGGTGGGAGCACAACACTGAAGCTTTCTTT.

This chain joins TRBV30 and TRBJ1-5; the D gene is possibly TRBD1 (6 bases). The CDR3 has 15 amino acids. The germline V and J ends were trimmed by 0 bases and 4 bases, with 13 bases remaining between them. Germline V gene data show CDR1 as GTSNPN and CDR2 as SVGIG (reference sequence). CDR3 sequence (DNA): TGTGCCTGGAGTGTACGCGGCAGGGGAAATCAGCCCCAGCATTTT. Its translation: CAWSVRGRGNQPQHF. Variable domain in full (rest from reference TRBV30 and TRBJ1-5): SQTIHQWPATLVQPVGSPLSLECTVEGTSNPNLYWYRQAAGRGLQLLFYSVGIGQISSEVPQNLSASRPQDRQFILSSKKLLLSDSGFYLCAWSVRGRGNQPQHFGDGTRLSIL.

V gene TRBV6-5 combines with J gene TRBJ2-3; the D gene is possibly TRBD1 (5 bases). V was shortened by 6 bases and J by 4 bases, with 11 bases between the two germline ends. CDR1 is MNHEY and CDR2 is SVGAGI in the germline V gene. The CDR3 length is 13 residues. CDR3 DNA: TGTGCCAGCAGGGGGCTGGGTGCAGATACGCAGTATTTT. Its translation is CASRGLGADTQYF.

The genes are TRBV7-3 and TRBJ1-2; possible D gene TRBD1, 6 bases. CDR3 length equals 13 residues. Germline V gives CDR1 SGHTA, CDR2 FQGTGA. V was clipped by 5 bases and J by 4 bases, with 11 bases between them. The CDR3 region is CASSQRGGYGYTF. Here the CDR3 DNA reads TGTGCCAGCAGCCAGAGGGGGGGCTATGGCTACACCTTC.